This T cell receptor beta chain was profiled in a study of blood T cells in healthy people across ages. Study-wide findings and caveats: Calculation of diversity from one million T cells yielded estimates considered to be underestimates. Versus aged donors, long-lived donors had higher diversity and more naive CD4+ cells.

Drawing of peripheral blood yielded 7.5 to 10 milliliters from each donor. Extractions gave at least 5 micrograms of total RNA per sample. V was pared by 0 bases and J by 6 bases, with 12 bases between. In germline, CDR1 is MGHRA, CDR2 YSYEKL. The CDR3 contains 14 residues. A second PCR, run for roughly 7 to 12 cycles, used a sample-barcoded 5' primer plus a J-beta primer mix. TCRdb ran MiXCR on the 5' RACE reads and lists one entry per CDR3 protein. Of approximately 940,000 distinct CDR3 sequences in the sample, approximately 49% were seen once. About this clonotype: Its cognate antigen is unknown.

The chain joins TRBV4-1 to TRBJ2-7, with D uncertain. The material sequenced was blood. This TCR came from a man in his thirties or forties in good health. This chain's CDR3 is CASSQDRATGEQYF. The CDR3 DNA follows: TGCGCCAGCAGCCAAGATCGGGCAACGGGCGAGCAGTACTTC.